The 11 T cell receptor beta chains listed next were all sequenced from one sample in a study of identical twins. TCRdb passed the 5' RACE reads through MiXCR, listing each CDR3 protein once. Among roughly 350,000 distinct CDR3 sequences listed, 9% to 10% were seen once. Input material: naive T cells sorted from blood. These receptors were obtained from a woman aged 45-65 years in good health.

This rearrangement joins TRBV12-3 or TRBV12-4 to TRBJ2-7; tentative D call: TRBD2 (6 bases). The CDR3 consists of 14 residues. V was trimmed by 1 base and J by 3 bases, leaving 10 bases between them. The CDR3 is CASSLGTGLYEQYV. Written as DNA, the CDR3 is TGTGCCAGCAGTTTAGGTACGGGACTCTACGAGCAGTACGTC.

This clonotype occurred a few times. The rearrangement joins TRBV18 to TRBJ1-1; possibly TRBD1 for D (6 bases). Looked up from germline, CDR1 is KGHSH and CDR2 is LQKENI. Trimming cost V 4 bases and J 6 bases, with 15 bases left between them. The CDR3 has 14 residues. The CDR3 is CASSRSRGAAEAFF. The CDR3 DNA reads TGTGCCAGCTCACGAAGTCGGGGGGCAGCTGAAGCTTTCTTT.

This clonotype was counted many times. This chain's CDR3 is CASSSLNEQFF. CDR3 nucleotide sequence: TGCGCCAGCAGCTCGTTGAATGAGCAGTTCTTC. V and J are TRBV5-1 and TRBJ2-1; D is unclear. CDR3 size: 11 residues. Germline values: CDR1 SGHRS, CDR2 YFSETQ. V was clipped by 3 bases and J by 7 bases, with 5 bases between them.

The V and J genes are TRBV6-5 and TRBJ2-4, with D unclear. This CDR3 has 16 residues. CDR1 and CDR2 (germline): MNHEY, SVGAGI. V lost 0 bases and J lost 0, with 9 bases in between. The CDR3 DNA follows: TGTGCCAGCAGTTACTCGAGTTGGAGAGCCAAAAACATTCAGTACTTC. Its protein product is CASSYSSWRAKNIQYF.

This clonotype turned up a few times. The V gene is TRBV12-3 or TRBV12-4, the J gene TRBJ2-1; D is unresolved. The CDR3 spans 14 residues. V shed 5 bases and J shed 6 bases, with 14 bases lying between them. The CDR3 is CASSPRLLANEQFF. DNA of the CDR3: TGTGCCAGCAGTCCCCGCCTTCTCGCCAATGAGCAGTTCTTC.

The sample holds many counts of this clonotype. J is TRBJ2-5 and V is TRBV29-1; no clear D. The ends were cut back, 3 bases at V and 5 bases at J, with 10 bases in the middle. Looked up from germline, CDR1 is SQVTM and CDR2 is ANQGSEA. The CDR3 length is 12 residues. The DNA of the CDR3 is TGCAGCGTTGATCCGGATTCTGAGACCCAGTACTTC. This gives the protein CSVDPDSETQYF.

At least ten counts were recorded for this clonotype. This chain uses TRBV12-3 or TRBV12-4 with TRBJ2-3; 8 bases are a match to TRBD2. The CDR3 loop spans 15 amino acids. J lost 2 bases, V lost 6 bases, and 7 bases had no gene match. CDR3: CASRIAGSTTDTQYF. CDR3 nucleotides: TGTGCCAGCAGAATAGCGGGATCGACCACAGATACGCAGTATTTT.

This chain connects TRBV9 to TRBJ2-7, with D perhaps TRBD1 or TRBD2 (5 bases each). Germline CDR1 reads SGDLS; CDR2 reads YYNGEE. This CDR3 has 14 amino acids. The V gene lost 3 bases and the J gene lost 2 bases, with 12 bases spanning the gap. The CDR3 protein is CASSARDRTYEQYF. CDR3 in DNA: TGTGCCAGCAGCGCCAGGGACCGTACCTACGAGCAGTACTTC.

This clonotype has at least ten counts. The J gene is TRBJ1-2, the V gene TRBV29-1, with a possible D match to TRBD1 (5 bases). Germline CDR1 SQVTM, CDR2 ANQGSEA. The V end lost 4 bases, the J end lost 2 bases, and 8 bases lay between the germline ends. The CDR3 is 12 amino acids. The CDR3 sequence: CSVAEGNYGYTF. Written as DNA, the CDR3 is TGCAGCGTTGCTGAGGGGAACTATGGCTACACCTTC.

This rearrangement joins TRBV12-3 or TRBV12-4 to TRBJ2-1; 8 bases fit TRBD2. The CDR3 spans 15 residues. The ends lost 5 bases at V and 4 bases at J; junction bases unmatched: 7. The CDR3 sequence: CASSDGLAGYNEQFF. The DNA for the CDR3 is TGTGCCAGCAGTGACGGACTAGCTGGATACAATGAGCAGTTCTTC.

This clonotype was counted between two and nine times. This chain links TRBV6-5 with TRBJ2-2, with D perhaps TRBD1 or TRBD2 (5 bases each). The germline V gene encodes CDR1 MNHEY and CDR2 SVGAGI. The ends were cut back, 6 bases at V and 5 bases at J, with 10 bases in the middle. This CDR3 has 13 residues. The CDR3 sequence: CASRRGGTGELFF. Here the CDR3 DNA reads TGTGCCAGCAGGAGGGGTGGTACCGGGGAGCTGTTTTTT.